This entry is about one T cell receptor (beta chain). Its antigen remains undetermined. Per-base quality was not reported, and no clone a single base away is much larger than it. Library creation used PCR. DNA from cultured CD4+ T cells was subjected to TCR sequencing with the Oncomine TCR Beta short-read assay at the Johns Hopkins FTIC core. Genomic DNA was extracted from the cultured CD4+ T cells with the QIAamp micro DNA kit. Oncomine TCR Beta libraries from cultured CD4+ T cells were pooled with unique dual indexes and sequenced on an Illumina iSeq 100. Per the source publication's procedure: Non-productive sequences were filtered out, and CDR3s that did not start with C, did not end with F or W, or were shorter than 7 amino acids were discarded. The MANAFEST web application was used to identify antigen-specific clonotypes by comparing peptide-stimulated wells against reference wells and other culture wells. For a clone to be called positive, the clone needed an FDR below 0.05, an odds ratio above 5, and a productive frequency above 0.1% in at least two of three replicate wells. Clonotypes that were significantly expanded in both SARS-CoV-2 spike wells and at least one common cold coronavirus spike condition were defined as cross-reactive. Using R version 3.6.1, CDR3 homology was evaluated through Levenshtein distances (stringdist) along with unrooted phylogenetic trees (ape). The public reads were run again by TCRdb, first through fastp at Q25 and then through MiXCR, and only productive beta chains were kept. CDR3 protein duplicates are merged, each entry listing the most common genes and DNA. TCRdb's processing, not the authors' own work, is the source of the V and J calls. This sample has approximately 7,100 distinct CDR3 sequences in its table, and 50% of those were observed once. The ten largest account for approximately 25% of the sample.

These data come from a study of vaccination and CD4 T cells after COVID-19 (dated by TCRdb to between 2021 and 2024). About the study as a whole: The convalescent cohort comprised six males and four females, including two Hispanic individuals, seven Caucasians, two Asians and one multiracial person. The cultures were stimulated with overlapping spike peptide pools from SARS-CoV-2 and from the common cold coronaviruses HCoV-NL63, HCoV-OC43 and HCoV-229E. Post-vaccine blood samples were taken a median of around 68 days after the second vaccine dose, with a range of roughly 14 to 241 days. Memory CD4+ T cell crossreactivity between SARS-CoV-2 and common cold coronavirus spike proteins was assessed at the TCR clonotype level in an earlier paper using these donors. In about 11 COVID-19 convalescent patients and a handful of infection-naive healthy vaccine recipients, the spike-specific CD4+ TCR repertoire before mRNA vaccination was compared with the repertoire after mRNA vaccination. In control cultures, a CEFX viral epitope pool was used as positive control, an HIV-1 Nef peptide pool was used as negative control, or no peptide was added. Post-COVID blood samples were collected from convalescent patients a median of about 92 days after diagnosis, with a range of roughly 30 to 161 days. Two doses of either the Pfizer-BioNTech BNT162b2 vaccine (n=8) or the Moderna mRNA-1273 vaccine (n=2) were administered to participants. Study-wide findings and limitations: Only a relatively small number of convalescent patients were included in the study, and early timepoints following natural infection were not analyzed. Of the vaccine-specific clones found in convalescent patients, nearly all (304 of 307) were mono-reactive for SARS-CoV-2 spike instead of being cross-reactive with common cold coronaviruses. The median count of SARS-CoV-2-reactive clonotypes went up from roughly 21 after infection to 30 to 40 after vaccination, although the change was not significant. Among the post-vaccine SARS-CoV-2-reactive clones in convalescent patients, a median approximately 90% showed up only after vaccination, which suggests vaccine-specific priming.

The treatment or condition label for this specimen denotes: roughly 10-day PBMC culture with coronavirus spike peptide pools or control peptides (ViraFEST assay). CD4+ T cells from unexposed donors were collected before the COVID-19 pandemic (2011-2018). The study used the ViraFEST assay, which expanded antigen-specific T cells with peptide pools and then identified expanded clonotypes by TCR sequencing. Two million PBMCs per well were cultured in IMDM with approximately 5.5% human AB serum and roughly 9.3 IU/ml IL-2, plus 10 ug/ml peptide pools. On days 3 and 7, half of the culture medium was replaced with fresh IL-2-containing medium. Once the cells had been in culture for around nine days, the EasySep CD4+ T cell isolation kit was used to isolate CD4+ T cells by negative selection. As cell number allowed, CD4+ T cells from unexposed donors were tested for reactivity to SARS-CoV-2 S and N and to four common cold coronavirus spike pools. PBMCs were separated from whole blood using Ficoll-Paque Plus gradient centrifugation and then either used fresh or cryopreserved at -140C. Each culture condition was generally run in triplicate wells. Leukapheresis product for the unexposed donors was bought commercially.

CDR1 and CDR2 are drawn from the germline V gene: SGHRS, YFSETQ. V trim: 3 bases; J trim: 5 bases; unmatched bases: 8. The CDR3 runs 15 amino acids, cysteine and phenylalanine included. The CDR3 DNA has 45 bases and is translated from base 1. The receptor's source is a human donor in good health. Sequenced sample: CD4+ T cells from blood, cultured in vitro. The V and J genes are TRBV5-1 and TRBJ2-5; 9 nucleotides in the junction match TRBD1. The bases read TGCGCCAGCAGCTGGAATCCGGACAGGGGTGAGACCCAGTACTTC. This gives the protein CASSWNPDRGETQYF.